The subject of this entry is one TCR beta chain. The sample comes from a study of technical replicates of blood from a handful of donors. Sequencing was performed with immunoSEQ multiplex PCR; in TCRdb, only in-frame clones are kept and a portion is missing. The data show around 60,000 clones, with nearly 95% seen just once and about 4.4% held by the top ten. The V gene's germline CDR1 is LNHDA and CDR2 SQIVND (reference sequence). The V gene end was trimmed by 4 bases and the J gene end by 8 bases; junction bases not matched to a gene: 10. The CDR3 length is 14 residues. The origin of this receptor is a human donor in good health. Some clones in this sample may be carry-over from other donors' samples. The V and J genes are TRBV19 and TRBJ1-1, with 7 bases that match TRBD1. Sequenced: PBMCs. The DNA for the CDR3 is TGTGCCAGTAGTACTGGACCCCAGACAGGGGAAGCTTTCTTT. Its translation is CASSTGPQTGEAFF. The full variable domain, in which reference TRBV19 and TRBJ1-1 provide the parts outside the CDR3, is DGGITQSPKYLFRKEGQNVTLSCEQNLNHDAMYWYRQDPGQGLRLIYYSQIVNDFQKGDIAEGYSVSREKKESFPLTVTSAQKNPTAFYLCASSTGPQTGEAFFGQGTRLTVV.